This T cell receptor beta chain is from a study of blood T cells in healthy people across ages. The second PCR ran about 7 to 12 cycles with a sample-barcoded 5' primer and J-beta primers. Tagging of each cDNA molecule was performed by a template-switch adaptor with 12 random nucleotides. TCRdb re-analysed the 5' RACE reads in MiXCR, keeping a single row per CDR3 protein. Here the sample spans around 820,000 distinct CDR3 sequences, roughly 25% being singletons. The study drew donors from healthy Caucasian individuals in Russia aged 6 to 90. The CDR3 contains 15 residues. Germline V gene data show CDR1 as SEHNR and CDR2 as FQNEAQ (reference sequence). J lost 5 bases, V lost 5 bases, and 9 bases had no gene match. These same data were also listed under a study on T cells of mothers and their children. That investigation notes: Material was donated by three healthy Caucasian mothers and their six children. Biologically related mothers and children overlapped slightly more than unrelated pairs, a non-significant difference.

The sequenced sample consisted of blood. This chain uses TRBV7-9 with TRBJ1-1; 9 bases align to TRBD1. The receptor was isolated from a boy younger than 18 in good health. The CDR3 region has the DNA TGTGCCAGCAGCACCGAACAGGGGGCGCAGACTGAAGCTTTCTTT. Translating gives CASSTEQGAQTEAFF.